Listed here are 9 T cell receptor beta chains from one sample, sequenced in a study of cytomegalovirus exposure and HLA in healthy donors. With 60 Vbeta and 13 Jbeta primers, the PCR was carried out. Sequenced by immunoSEQ multiplex PCR; TCRdb stores in-frame clones only, minus some. The repertoire holds some 140,000 clones, with around 63% as singletons. Sample: PBMCs. The receptors originated from a human donor in good health.

The chain combines TRBV18 with TRBJ2-1; D gene ambiguous. The CDR3 spans 15 residues. Germline V gives CDR1 KGHSH, CDR2 LQKENI. V gave up 6 bases and J gave up 0 bases, with 12 bases separating them. The DNA for the CDR3 is TGTGCCAGCTCTGACCAAGGCGGCTCCTACAATGAGCAGTTCTTC. Protein: CASSDQGGSYNEQFF. The variable domain in full, completed from reference TRBV18 and TRBJ2-1, reads NAGVMQNPRHLVRRRGQEARLRCSPMKGHSHVYWYRQLPEEGLKFMVYLQKENIIDESGMPKERFSAEFPKEGPSILRIQQVVRGDSAAYFCASSDQGGSYNEQFFGPGTRLTVL.

This chain links TRBV6-1 with TRBJ2-2; D is unresolved. CDR1 MNHNS and CDR2 SASEGT come from the germline V gene. Deletions cut 7 bases from V and 4 bases from J, with 13 bases between. The CDR3 extends over 14 amino acids. The CDR3 nucleotides are TGTGCCAGCAATCCAGCGCGCGGCACCGGGGAGCTGTTTTTT. Translating it yields CASNPARGTGELFF.

The chain combines TRBV25-1 with TRBJ1-1; no clear D gene. The ends were cut back, 7 bases at V and 1 base at J, with 4 bases in the middle. This CDR3 comprises 11 residues. Germline assignment: CDR1 MGHDK and CDR2 SYGVNS. DNA for the CDR3: TGTGCCAGCATAGCGAACACTGAAGCTTTCTTT. Residues: CASIANTEAFF.

As concerns this clone: The sample has other DNA sequences that encode this CDR3 too. The chain employs TRBV7-9 and TRBJ2-5, with D unresolved. V was trimmed by 1 base and J by 3 bases, leaving 6 bases between them. CDR3 length equals 13 residues. Germline assignment: CDR1 SEHNR and CDR2 FQNEAQ (reference sequence). The chain's CDR3 is CASSLGAEETQYF. Written as DNA, the CDR3 is TGTGCCAGCAGCTTAGGGGCAGAAGAGACCCAGTACTTC.

This chain uses TRBV7-2 with TRBJ2-1; TRBD2 matches 12 bases. The CDR3 runs to 14 residues. Germline V gene data show CDR1 as SGHTA and CDR2 as FQGNSA. V shed 1 base and J 9 bases; nucleotides not matched to a gene: 1. CDR3 in DNA: TGTGCCAGCAGCTTAGTACTAGCGGGAGGTGAGCAGTTCTTC. Its translation: CASSLVLAGGEQFF.

This clone was counted only a few times. This chain joins TRBV6-6 and TRBJ2-3; D unresolved. V shed 8 bases and J shed 1 base, with 7 bases lying between them. This CDR3 comprises 12 residues. The germline V gene encodes CDR1 MNHNY and CDR2 SVGAGI (reference sequence). The CDR3 DNA is TGTGCCAGCTGCCAGGGCACAGATACGCAGTATTTT. It encodes CASCQGTDTQYF.

Here the CDR3 reads CASSSLQGRPEKLFF. DNA of the CDR3: TGTGCCAGCAGCTCTTTACAGGGGAGGCCTGAAAAACTGTTTTTT. The rearrangement links TRBV11-2 to TRBJ1-4; 7 positions agree with TRBD1. Trimming took 4 bases from V and 7 from J; bases not matched to a gene: 9. Germline CDR1 is SGHAT and CDR2 is FQNNGV. The CDR3 extends over 15 amino acids.

This rearrangement joins TRBV5-4 to TRBJ2-7; 9 bases map to TRBD2. This CDR3 has 14 residues. The germline CDR1 and CDR2 sequences are SGHNT and YYREEE (reference sequence). V trimming: 4 bases; J trimming: 6 bases; junction bases outside the gene matches: 8. Written as DNA, the CDR3 is TGTGCCAGCAGCCCCGGGACTAGCTCAACCGAGCAGTACTTC. Translated, it gives CASSPGTSSTEQYF.

In its sample, this clone was seen once. This chain uses TRBV25-1 with TRBJ2-2, with TRBD1 matching over 7 bases. V was pared by 3 bases and J by 2 bases, with 3 bases of the junction left unmatched. This CDR3 comprises 15 residues. Germline loops: CDR1 MGHDK, CDR2 SYGVNS. Written as DNA, the CDR3 is TGTGCCAGCAGTGACCGGGACAGAAACACCGGGGAGCTGTTTTTT. Translating gives CASSDRDRNTGELFF.